Listed below are T cell receptor beta chains from one sample, sequenced in a study of T cell changes during pregnancy in multiple sclerosis. The protocol was immunoSEQ multiplex PCR, while the TCRdb copy is restricted to in-frame clones and leaves out a portion. This sample has about 88,000 clones, with 92% found just once. The source material was peripheral blood, sampled in the first trimester of pregnancy. These receptors came from a female donor with multiple sclerosis, enrolled in a pregnancy study. Both conserved end residues are part of each CDR3. D genes are given only for firm matches. Size tells how often a clone was seen (once, few, many) or the class of an expanded clone, and some rows leave it out.

clone_size j_call d_call v_call cdr3_aa cdr3_nt
. TRBJ2-1 TRBD2 TRBV5-1 CASSLVILAGYFNEQFF TGCGCCAGCAGCTTGGTAATCCTAGCGGGTTATTTCAATGAGCAGTTCTTC
. TRBJ1-1 TRBD1 TRBV14 CASSQVVTGSAFF TGTGCCAGCAGCCAAGTTGTGACAGGGAGTGCTTTCTTT
. TRBJ2-3 TRBD1 TRBV29-1 CSVVPGQGDPSSQYF TGCAGCGTTGTCCCGGGACAGGGAGACCCTTCTTCGCAGTATTTT
. TRBJ1-6 . TRBV5-4 CVVVRDLNSPLHF TGTGTCGTAGTACGGGACTTGAATTCACCCCTCCACTTT
. TRBJ2-7 . TRBV5-1 CASSFGGGFEQYF TGCGCCAGCAGCTTCGGCGGAGGGTTTGAGCAGTACTTC
. TRBJ2-1 . TRBV9 CASSGLNNEQFF TGTGCCAGCTCTGGGCTCAACAATGAGCAGTTCTTC
once TRBJ2-7 . TRBV4-2 CASSQEGAGKAGLYEQYF TGTGCCAGCAGCCAAGAGGGGGCCGGGAAAGCGGGGCTCTACGAGCAGTACTTC
. TRBJ1-3 . TRBV2 CASSENSIAGNTIYF TGTGCCAGCAGTGAAAACAGCATCGCTGGAAACACCATATATTTT
. TRBJ2-5 . TRBV19 CASSTRGFSTETQYF TGTGCCAGTAGTACCCGCGGGTTTAGCACCGAGACCCAGTACTTC
. TRBJ2-2 . TRBV9 CASSVETVLGELFF TGTGCCAGCAGCGTAGAAACAGTTCTGGGGGAGCTGTTTTTT
. TRBJ2-2 . TRBV5-1 CASSPAGRLNTGELFF TGCGCCAGCAGCCCGGCGGGACGGCTTAACACCGGGGAGCTGTTTTTT
. TRBJ2-3 TRBD2 TRBV5-6 CASSPEGAGIGDTQYF TGTGCCAGCAGCCCGGAGGGAGCGGGAATTGGTGATACGCAGTATTTT
. TRBJ2-1 TRBD2 TRBV19 CASSIELAGRYNEQFF TGTGCCAGTAGTATAGAGCTAGCGGGACGTTACAATGAGCAGTTCTTC
. TRBJ2-7 . TRBV7-6 CASSLELGGEQYF TGTGCCAGCAGCTTAGAACTCGGCGGGGAGCAGTACTTC
. TRBJ2-7 . TRBV9 CASSVDLVSYEQYF TGTGCCAGCAGCGTAGATCTAGTTTCCTACGAGCAGTACTTC
once TRBJ2-1 . TRBV7-3 CASSLFAEVIGEQFF TGTGCCAGCAGCTTATTTGCGGAAGTGATTGGTGAGCAGTTCTTC
. TRBJ2-3 TRBD1 TRBV30 CAWSVEGATTQYF TGTGCCTGGAGTGTAGAGGGGGCAACTACGCAGTATTTT
. TRBJ2-5 TRBD2 TRBV19 CASSIGAGGGETQYF TGTGCCAGTAGTATTGGGGCGGGAGGTGGAGAGACCCAGTACTTC
. TRBJ2-7 . TRBV5-6 CASSLGVGTSFYEQYF TGTGCCAGCAGCTTGGGTGTCGGGACTTCGTTCTACGAGCAGTACTTC
. TRBJ1-1 TRBD1 TRBV19 CASPGQGYTEAFF TGTGCCAGCCCCGGACAGGGATACACTGAAGCTTTCTTT
. TRBJ2-1 TRBD2 TRBV19 CASSSGLADYNEQFF TGTGCCAGTAGTAGTGGACTAGCGGACTACAATGAGCAGTTCTTC
. TRBJ2-3 TRBD2 TRBV4-1 CASSQELAGVSTDTQYF TGCGCCAGCAGCCAAGAGCTAGCGGGAGTAAGCACAGATACGCAGTATTTT
. TRBJ2-1 TRBD1 TRBV2 CASSRQGAIGNEQFF TGTGCCAGCAGCCGACAGGGGGCGATCGGCAATGAGCAGTTCTTC
. TRBJ2-7 . TRBV25-1 CASSNPGISYEQYF TGTGCCAGCAGTAATCCAGGGATTAGCTACGAGCAGTACTTC
. TRBJ2-1 . TRBV27 CASSLSPGEQFF TGTGCCAGCAGTTTAAGTCCGGGGGAGCAGTTCTTC
. TRBJ2-7 TRBD1 TRBV18 CASSPGQEPYEQYF TGTGCCAGCTCACCGGGACAGGAACCCTACGAGCAGTACTTC
. TRBJ2-3 . TRBV5-5 CASSFSLTNTQYF TGTGCCAGCAGCTTCTCACTAACGAATACGCAGTATTTT
. TRBJ2-7 TRBD1 TRBV11-1 CASSLTGGQVYEQYF TGTGCCAGCAGCTTAACAGGGGGGCAAGTGTACGAGCAGTACTTC
. TRBJ2-7 . TRBV27 CASSLGTPYEQYF TGTGCCAGCAGTTTAGGGACTCCCTACGAGCAGTACTTC
. TRBJ2-7 . TRBV18 CASSPTGSRGEQYF TGTGCCAGCTCACCTACAGGGTCACGAGGCGAGCAGTACTTC
. TRBJ2-3 TRBD2 TRBV9 CASSRAGGFTDTQYF TGTGCCAGCAGCAGAGCGGGAGGGTTCACAGATACGCAGTATTTT